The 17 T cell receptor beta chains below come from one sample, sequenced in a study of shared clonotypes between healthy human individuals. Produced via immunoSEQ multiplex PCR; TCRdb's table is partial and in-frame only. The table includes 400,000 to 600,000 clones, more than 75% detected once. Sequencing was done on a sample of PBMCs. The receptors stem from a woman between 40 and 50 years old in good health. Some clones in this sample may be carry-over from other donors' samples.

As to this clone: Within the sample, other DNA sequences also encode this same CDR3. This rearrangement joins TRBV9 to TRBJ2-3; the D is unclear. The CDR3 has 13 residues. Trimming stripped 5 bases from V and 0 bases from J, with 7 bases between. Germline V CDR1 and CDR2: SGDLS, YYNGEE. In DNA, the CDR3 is TGTGCCAGCAGGGACCACAGCACAGATACGCAGTATTTT. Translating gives CASRDHSTDTQYF.

The CDR3 is CASSTGLAGSDTQYF. In DNA form, the CDR3 reads TGTGCCAGCAGCACGGGACTAGCGGGGTCAGATACGCAGTATTTT. This rearrangement joins TRBV9 to TRBJ2-3; 13 nucleotides agree with TRBD2. The junction had 3 bases not matched to a gene; V was cut back by 4 bases and J by 4 bases. The V gene's germline CDR1 is SGDLS and CDR2 YYNGEE. The CDR3 covers 15 residues.

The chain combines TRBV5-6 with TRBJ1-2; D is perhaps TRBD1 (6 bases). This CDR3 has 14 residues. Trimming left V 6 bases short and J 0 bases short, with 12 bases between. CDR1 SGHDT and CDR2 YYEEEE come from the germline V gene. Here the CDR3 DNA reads TGTGCCAGCAACCCGGGGGCCTCTAACTATGGCTACACCTTC. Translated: CASNPGASNYGYTF.

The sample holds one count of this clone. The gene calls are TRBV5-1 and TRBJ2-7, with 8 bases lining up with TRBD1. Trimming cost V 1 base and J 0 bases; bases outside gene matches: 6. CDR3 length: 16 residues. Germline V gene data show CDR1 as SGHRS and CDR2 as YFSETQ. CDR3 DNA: TGCGCCAGCAGCTTGAGTCTGACAGGGGCCTCCTACGAGCAGTACTTC. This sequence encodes CASSLSLTGASYEQYF.

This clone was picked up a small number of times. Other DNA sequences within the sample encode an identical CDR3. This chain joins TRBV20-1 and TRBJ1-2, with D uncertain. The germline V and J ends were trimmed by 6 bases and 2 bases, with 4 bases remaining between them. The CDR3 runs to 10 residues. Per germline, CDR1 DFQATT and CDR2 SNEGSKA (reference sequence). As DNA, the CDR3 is TGCAGTGCCCAAAACTATGGCTACACCTTC. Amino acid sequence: CSAQNYGYTF.

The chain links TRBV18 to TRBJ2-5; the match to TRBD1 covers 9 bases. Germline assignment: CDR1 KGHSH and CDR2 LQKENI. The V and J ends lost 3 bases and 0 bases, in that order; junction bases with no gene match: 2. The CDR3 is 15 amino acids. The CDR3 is CASSPGTGNQETQYF. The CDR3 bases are TGTGCCAGCTCACCCGGGACAGGGAACCAAGAGACCCAGTACTTC.

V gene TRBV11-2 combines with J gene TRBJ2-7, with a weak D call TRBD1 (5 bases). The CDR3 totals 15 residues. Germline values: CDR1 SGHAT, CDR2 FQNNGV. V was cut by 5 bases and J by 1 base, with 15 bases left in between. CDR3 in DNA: TGTGCCAGCAGCACATGGGGCAGGGAATCCTACGAGCAGTACTTC. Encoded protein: CASSTWGRESYEQYF.

CDR3 bases: TGTGCCAGCAGCTTGTTTAGGGATCCGGGACAATCAAAGCAGTTCTTC. Protein product: CASSLFRDPGQSKQFF. The chain has TRBV7-2 and TRBJ2-1, with D perhaps matching TRBD1 (6 bases). V lost 3 bases and J 11 bases, leaving 23 bases between the germline ends. CDR1 and CDR2 (germline): SGHTA, FQGNSA. This CDR3 is built from 16 residues.

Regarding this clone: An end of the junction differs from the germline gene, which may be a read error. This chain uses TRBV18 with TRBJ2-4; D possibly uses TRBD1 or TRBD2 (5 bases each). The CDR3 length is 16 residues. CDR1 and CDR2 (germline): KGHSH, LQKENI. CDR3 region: CACSPPGALAKNIQYF. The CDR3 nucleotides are TGTGCCTGCTCACCACCCGGGGCCTTAGCCAAAAACATTCAGTACTTC.

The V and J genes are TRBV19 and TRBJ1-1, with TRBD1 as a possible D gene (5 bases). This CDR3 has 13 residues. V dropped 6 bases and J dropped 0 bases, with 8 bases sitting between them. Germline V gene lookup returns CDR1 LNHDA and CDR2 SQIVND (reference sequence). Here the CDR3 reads CASSQQVNTEAFF. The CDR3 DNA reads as TGTGCCAGTAGCCAACAGGTGAACACTGAAGCTTTCTTT.

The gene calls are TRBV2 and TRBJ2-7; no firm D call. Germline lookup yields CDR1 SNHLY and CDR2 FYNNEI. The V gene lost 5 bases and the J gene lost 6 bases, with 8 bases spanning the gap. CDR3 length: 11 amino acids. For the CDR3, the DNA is TGTGCCAGCAGTTTTATTGGCGAGCAGTACTTC. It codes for CASSFIGEQYF.

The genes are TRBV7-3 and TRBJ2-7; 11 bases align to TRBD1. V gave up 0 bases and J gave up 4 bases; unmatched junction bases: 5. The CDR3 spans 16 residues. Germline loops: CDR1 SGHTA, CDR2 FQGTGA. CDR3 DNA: TGTGCCAGCAGCTTAACAGGGACAGGGGGAGAATACGAGCAGTACTTC. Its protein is CASSLTGTGGEYEQYF.

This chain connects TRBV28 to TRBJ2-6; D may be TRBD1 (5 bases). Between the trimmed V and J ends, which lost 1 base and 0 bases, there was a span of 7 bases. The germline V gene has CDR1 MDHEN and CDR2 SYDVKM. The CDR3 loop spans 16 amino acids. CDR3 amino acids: CASSLLTDSGANVLTF. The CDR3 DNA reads TGTGCCAGCAGTTTATTGACAGACTCTGGGGCCAACGTCCTGACTTTC.

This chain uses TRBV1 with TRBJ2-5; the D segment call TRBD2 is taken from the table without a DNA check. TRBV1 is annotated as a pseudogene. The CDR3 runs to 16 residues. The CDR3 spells CTSSPRLAGGKETQYF. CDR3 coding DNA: TGCACCAGCAGCCCGCGACTAGCGGGAGGGAAAGAGACCCAGTACTTC.

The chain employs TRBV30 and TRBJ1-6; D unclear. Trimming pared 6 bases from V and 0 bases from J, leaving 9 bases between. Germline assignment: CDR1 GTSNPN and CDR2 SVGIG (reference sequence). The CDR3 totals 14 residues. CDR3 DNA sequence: TGTGCCTGTTCCAGGAGCTCCTATAATTCACCCCTCCACTTT. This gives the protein CACSRSSYNSPLHF.

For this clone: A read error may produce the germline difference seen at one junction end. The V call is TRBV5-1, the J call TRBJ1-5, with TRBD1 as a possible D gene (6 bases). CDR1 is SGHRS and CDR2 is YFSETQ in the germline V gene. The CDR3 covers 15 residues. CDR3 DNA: TGCGCCAGCAGATTGGGGGGGGCGGTCGATCAGCCCCAGCATTTT. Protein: CASRLGGAVDQPQHF.

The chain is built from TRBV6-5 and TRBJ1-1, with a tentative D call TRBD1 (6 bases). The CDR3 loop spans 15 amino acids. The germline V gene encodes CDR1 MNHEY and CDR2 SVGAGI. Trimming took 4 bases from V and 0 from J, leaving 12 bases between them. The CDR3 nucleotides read TGTGCCAGCAGTTCACAGGGTCGGGTGAACACTGAAGCTTTCTTT. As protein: CASSSQGRVNTEAFF.